Listed below are T cell receptor beta chains from one sample, sequenced in a study of T cell changes during pregnancy in multiple sclerosis. The method was immunoSEQ multiplex PCR; TCRdb's version includes in-frame clones alone and lacks a portion of them. The sample yields 50,000 to 70,000 clones, around 93% seen once. Here the sequenced sample was peripheral blood, taken after pregnancy. Receptors were obtained from a female donor with multiple sclerosis, enrolled in a pregnancy study. Each CDR3 is given with its conserved first and last residue. The order of the fields is J gene, V gene, D gene, clone size, CDR3 DNA, CDR3 protein. A D gene is named only where the DNA matches it firmly. Clone size is given for some rows only: seen once, a few or many times, or a class if the clone is expanded.

TRBJ1-5	TRBV30	.	.	TGTGCCTGGAGTGGGGACCGGGACAACATTGGCAATCAGCCCCAGCATTTT	CAWSGDRDNIGNQPQHF
TRBJ1-1	TRBV6-1	TRBD1	.	TGTGCCAGCAGAGCTAGGGACAGTTTGGTTGAAGCTTTCTTT	CASRARDSLVEAFF
TRBJ2-3	TRBV11-2	TRBD1	.	TGTGCCAGCAGCTCCGGAATGACAGGGGGCAAGACAGATACGCAGTATTTT	CASSSGMTGGKTDTQYF
TRBJ1-1	TRBV5-4	.	.	TGTGCCAGCAGCTTGGCCGGCCGGGGGACTGAAGCTTTCTTT	CASSLAGRGTEAFF
TRBJ1-1	TRBV9	.	.	TGTGCCAGCAGCGCGCCGCGGGACGACACTGAAGCTTTCTTT	CASSAPRDDTEAFF
TRBJ2-7	TRBV7-8	TRBD1	.	TGTGCCAGCAGCTCGGCAGACAGGGCCGTCTTCTCCTACGAGCAGTACTTC	CASSSADRAVFSYEQYF
TRBJ1-1	TRBV19	.	.	TGTGCCAGTAGTATAACCGGGTACGCTGAAGCTTTCTTT	CASSITGYAEAFF
TRBJ2-5	TRBV29-1	.	.	TGCAGCGTTGAAGCCAGGGACATCCAAGAGACCCAGTACTTC	CSVEARDIQETQYF
TRBJ2-1	TRBV7-3	TRBD1	.	TGTGCCAGCAGCTCGGGACAGGGTTATGAGCAGTTCTTC	CASSSGQGYEQFF
TRBJ1-2	TRBV4-3	.	.	TGCGCCAGCAGCCAAGACCTCGTGTTCTTCTGGGGAGCCCAAAACTATGGCTACACCTTC	CASSQDLVFFWGAQNYGYTF
TRBJ2-1	TRBV29-1	.	.	TGCAGCGGGGGACTTTCCGGTTCCTACAATGAGCAGTTCTTC	CSGGLSGSYNEQFF
TRBJ2-1	TRBV6-5	.	.	TGTGCCAGCAGCTCGAGGAATGAGCAGTTCTTC	CASSSRNEQFF
TRBJ2-7	TRBV2	.	.	TGTGCCAGCAGTGGAGGGGGGGAGGGAACCTACGAGCAGTACTTC	CASSGGGEGTYEQYF
TRBJ2-3	TRBV28	TRBD2	once	TGTGCCAGCAGAACTCGACTAGCGGGAAACACAGATACGCAGTATTTT	CASRTRLAGNTDTQYF
TRBJ1-3	TRBV11-2	.	.	TGTGCCAGCAGCATGGGCAGTCATTCAAGCTCTGGAAACACCATATATTTT	CASSMGSHSSSGNTIYF
TRBJ1-2	TRBV28	.	.	TGTGCCAGCAGTTACCCCCTCACGGGGAACTATGGCTACACCTTC	CASSYPLTGNYGYTF
TRBJ2-7	TRBV5-1	TRBD2	.	TGCGCCAGCAGCCCCGGACTAGCGGGAGGACTCAACTCCTACGAGCAGTACTTC	CASSPGLAGGLNSYEQYF
TRBJ2-3	TRBV9	TRBD2	.	TGTGCCAGCAGCTCGACTAGCGGCCTATTCTCAGATACGCAGTATTTT	CASSSTSGLFSDTQYF
TRBJ2-5	TRBV13	.	.	TGTGCCAGCAGCTCCCGAACAGGACAAGAGACCCAGTACTTC	CASSSRTGQETQYF
TRBJ2-2	TRBV6-4	TRBD1	few	TGTGCCAGCAGTGACTCGAGACAGGGGGCCACCGGGGAGCTGTTTTTT	CASSDSRQGATGELFF
TRBJ2-5	TRBV18	.	.	TGTGCCAGCTCACCACTGCTCGGCAGGGGGGAAGAGACCCAGTACTTC	CASSPLLGRGEETQYF
TRBJ2-5	TRBV28	TRBD2	.	TGTGCCAGCACTCCCCCGGGCGCGGGGAGGGTAGAGACCCAGTACTTC	CASTPPGAGRVETQYF
TRBJ2-5	TRBV4-1	TRBD2	.	TGCGCCAGCAGCCAAAGGACTAGCGGGCCGCAAGAGACCCAGTACTTC	CASSQRTSGPQETQYF
TRBJ2-2	TRBV5-1	.	.	TGCGCCAGCAGCCTGTCAGGAGGGCTGTTTAGCGCCGGGGAGCTGTTTTTT	CASSLSGGLFSAGELFF
TRBJ2-5	TRBV4-1	.	.	TGCGCCAGCAGCCCTTACTCACTAGACCAAGAGACCCAGTACTTC	CASSPYSLDQETQYF
TRBJ2-3	TRBV5-8	.	.	TGTGCCAGCAAACGGACAGGCACAGATACGCAGTATTTT	CASKRTGTDTQYF
TRBJ2-7	TRBV5-4	TRBD2	.	TGTGCCAGCAGCCCAGCGCGGGGGGCCTCCTACGAGCAGTACTTC	CASSPARGASYEQYF
TRBJ2-1	TRBV5-6	TRBD1	.	TGTGCCAGCAGCTCCGGACAGGGGGCAACGGGCAGCTCCTACAATGAGCAGTTCTTC	CASSSGQGATGSSYNEQFF
TRBJ2-1	TRBV7-6	.	.	TGTGCCAGCAGCTTAGGACTCTACAATGAGCAGTTCTTC	CASSLGLYNEQFF
TRBJ2-7	TRBV27	TRBD1	once	TGTGCCACAGGACAGGGCTACGAGCAGTACTTC	CATGQGYEQYF
TRBJ2-4	TRBV7-2	.	.	TGTGCCAGCAGCTTCGGAGAATTTCAGTACTTC	CASSFGEFQYF
TRBJ2-1	TRBV19	TRBD2	few	TGTGCCAGTAGGGGCGGGAGCACTGGGCAGTTCTTC	CASRGGSTGQFF
TRBJ2-3	TRBV7-3	TRBD2	.	TGTGCCAGCAGCTTGACGGGAGGGCCGGATACGCAGTATTTT	CASSLTGGPDTQYF
TRBJ2-3	TRBV7-3	TRBD2	.	TGTGCCAGCAGCCCTAGCGGGAGGGTTACAGATACGCAGTATTTT	CASSPSGRVTDTQYF
TRBJ1-1	TRBV30	.	.	TGTGCCTGGGGCGTGCGGGGTGTGACTGAAGCTTTCTTT	CAWGVRGVTEAFF
TRBJ1-3	TRBV28	.	.	TGTGCCAGCAGTTTATCGGCGGAGGGTGGAAACACCATATATTTT	CASSLSAEGGNTIYF
TRBJ2-5	TRBV7-9	TRBD2	.	TGTGCCAGCAGCCCGACTAGCGGGAGATTGGAGACCCAGTACTTC	CASSPTSGRLETQYF
TRBJ2-6	TRBV18	.	.	TGTGCCAGCTCCCCGGGACTCTCTGGGGCCAACGTCCTGACTTTC	CASSPGLSGANVLTF
TRBJ1-5	TRBV9	TRBD1	.	TGTGCCAGCAGCGTAGAGGCGGACAGGGGCCAGCCCCAGCATTTT	CASSVEADRGQPQHF
TRBJ2-3	TRBV27	TRBD2	.	TGTGCCAGCAGGGCCAGCGGGAACGCAGATACGCAGTATTTT	CASRASGNADTQYF
TRBJ1-2	TRBV19	TRBD1	.	TGTGCCAGTAGTATAGGTCGACAGGGCACCTATGGCTACACCTTC	CASSIGRQGTYGYTF
TRBJ1-2	TRBV28	TRBD1	.	TGTGCCAGCAGAAATGCAGGGGGCAGGAACTATGGCTACACCTTC	CASRNAGGRNYGYTF
TRBJ1-5	TRBV19	TRBD1	.	TGTGCCAGTACCTCGACAGGGATACAGCAGCCCCAGCATTTT	CASTSTGIQQPQHF
TRBJ2-2	TRBV28	TRBD2	few	TGTGCCAGCAGTAAACATACTAGCGGGACCGGGGAGCTGTTTTTT	CASSKHTSGTGELFF
TRBJ1-2	TRBV7-9	.	once	TGTGCCAGCACCTACAGTGGCGGGGGGCAGGGGCAAGGCTACACCTTC	CASTYSGGGQGQGYTF
TRBJ1-5	TRBV6-1	.	.	TGTGCCAGCAGTGAGTTGGGCGGAGGTCAGCCCCAGCATTTT	CASSELGGGQPQHF